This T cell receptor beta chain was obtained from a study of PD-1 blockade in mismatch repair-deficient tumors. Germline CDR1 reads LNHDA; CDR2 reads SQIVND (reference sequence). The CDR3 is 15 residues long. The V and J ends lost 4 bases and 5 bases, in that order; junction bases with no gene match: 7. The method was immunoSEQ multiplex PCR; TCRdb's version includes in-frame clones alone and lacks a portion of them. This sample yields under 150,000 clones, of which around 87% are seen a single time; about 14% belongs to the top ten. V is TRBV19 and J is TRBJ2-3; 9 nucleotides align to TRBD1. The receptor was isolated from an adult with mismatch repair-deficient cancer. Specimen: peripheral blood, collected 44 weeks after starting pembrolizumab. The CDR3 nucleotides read TGTGCCAGTAGTACCCCGGGACAGGGTGGAGATACGCAGTATTTT. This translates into CASSTPGQGGDTQYF.